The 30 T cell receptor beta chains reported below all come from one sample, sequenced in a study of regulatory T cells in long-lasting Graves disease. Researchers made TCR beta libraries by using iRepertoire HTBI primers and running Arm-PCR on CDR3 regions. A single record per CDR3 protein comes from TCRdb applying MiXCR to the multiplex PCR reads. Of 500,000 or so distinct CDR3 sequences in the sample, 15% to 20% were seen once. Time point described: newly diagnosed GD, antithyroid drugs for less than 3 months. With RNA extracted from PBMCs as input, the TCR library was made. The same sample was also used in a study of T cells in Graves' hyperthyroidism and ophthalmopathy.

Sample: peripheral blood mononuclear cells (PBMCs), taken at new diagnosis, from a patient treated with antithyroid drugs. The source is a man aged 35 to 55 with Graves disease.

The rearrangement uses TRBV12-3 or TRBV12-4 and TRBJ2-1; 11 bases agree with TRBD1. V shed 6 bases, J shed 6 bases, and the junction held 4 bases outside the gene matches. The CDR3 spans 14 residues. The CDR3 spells CASRPGTGGNEQFF. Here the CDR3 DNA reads TGTGCCAGCAGACCCGGGACAGGGGGCAATGAGCAGTTCTTC.

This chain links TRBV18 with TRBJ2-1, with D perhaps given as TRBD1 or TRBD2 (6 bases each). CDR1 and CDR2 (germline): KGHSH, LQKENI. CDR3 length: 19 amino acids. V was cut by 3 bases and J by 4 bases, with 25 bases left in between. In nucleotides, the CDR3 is TGTGCCAGCTCACCGCTACCTCTTCTACAGGAGGGACAATACAATGAGCAGTTCTTC. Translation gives CASSPLPLLQEGQYNEQFF.

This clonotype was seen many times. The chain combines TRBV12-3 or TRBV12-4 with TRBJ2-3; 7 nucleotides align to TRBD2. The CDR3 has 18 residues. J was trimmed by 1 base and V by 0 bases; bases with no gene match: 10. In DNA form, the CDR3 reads TGTGCCAGCAGTTTAGCGGGGGGGAGAGGGAGGGGCACAGATACGCAGTATTTT. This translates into CASSLAGGRGRGTDTQYF.

The CDR3, as DNA: TGTGCCAGCAGCTCTACTACGGTACCCGTAAAACTGTTTTTT. It specifies CASSSTTVPVKLFF. This chain uses TRBV7-9 with TRBJ1-4; D is unclear. Germline lookup yields CDR1 SEHNR and CDR2 FQNEAQ (reference sequence). The V gene lost 4 bases and the J gene lost 10 bases, with 16 bases spanning the gap. This CDR3 spans 14 amino acids.

The chain's CDR3 is CSASGGAGNIQYF. The DNA of the CDR3 is TGCAGTGCTAGTGGGGGCGCGGGAAACATTCAGTACTTC. The chain carries TRBV20-1 and TRBJ2-4; perhaps TRBD1 as D (6 bases). The CDR3 has 13 amino acids. CDR1 and CDR2 (germline): DFQATT, SNEGSKA (reference sequence). The V end was cut by 3 bases, the J end by 6 bases, with 12 bases between.

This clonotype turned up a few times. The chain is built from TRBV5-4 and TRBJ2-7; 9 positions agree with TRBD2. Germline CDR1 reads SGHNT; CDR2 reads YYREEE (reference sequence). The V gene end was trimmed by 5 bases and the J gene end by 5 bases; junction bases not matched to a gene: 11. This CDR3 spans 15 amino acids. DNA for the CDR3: TGTGCCAGCAGTACTGCGGGAGGGCCGATTCACGAGCAGTACTTC. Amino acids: CASSTAGGPIHEQYF. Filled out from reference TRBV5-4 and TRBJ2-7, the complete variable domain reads ETGVTQSPTHLIKTRGQQVTLRCSSQSGHNTVSWYQQALGQGPQFIFQYYREEENGRGNFPPRFSGLQFPNYSSELNVNALELDDSALYLCASSTAGGPIHEQYFGPGTRLTVT.

This CDR3 reads CASSLLGIAQHF. The DNA of the CDR3 is TGTGCCAGCAGTTTATTGGGTATTGCTCAGCATTTT. V usage is TRBV28 and J usage is TRBJ1-5; D not certain. V was trimmed by 1 base and J by 13 bases, leaving 11 bases between them. Germline assignment: CDR1 MDHEN and CDR2 SYDVKM. This CDR3 spans 12 amino acids.

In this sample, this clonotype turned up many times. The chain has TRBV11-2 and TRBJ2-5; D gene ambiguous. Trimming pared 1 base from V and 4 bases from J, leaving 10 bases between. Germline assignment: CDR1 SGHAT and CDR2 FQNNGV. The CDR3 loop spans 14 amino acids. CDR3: CASSLVHVRETQYF. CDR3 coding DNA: TGTGCCAGCAGCTTAGTTCACGTGAGAGAGACCCAGTACTTC.

CDR3 amino acids: CASRPGQGKKDIQYF. The CDR3 DNA sequence: TGTGCCAGCAGACCCGGACAGGGCAAGAAAGACATTCAGTACTTC. The gene calls are TRBV6-2 or TRBV6-3 and TRBJ2-4; 8 bases align to TRBD1. Trimming took 6 bases from V and 8 from J; bases not matched to a gene: 12. Germline CDR1 and CDR2: MNHEY and SVGEGT. The CDR3 is 15 amino acids.

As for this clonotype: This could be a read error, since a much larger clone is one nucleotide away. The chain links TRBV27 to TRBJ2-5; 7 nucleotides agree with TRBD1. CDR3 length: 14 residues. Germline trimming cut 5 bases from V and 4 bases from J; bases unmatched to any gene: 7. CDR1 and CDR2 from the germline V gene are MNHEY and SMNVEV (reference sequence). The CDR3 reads CASSARGSLETQYF. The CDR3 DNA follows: TGTGCCAGCAGTGCCAGGGGGTCTCTAGAGACCCAGTACTTC.

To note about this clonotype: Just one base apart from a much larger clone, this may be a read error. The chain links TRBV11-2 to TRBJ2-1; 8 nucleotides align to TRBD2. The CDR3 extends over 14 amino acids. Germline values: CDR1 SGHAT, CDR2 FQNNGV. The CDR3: CTSSLGTRFNEQFF. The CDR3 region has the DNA TGTACCAGCAGCTTAGGGACTAGGTTCAATGAGCAGTTCTTC.

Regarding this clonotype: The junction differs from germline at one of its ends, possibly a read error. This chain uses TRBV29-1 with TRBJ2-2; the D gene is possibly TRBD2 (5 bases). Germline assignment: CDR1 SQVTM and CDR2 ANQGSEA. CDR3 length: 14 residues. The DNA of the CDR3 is TGCAGCGTTGCAGCATCTGGGAACACCGGGGAGCTGCTTTTT. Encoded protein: CSVAASGNTGELLF.

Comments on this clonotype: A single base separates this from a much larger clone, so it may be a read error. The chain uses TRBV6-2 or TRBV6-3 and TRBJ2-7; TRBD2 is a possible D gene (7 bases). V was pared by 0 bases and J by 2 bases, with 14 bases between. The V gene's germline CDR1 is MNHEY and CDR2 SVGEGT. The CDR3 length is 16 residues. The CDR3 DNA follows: TGTGCCAGCAGTTACTCGGGGGCGGGAGCGGCCTACGAGCAGTACTTC. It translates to CASSYSGAGAAYEQYF.

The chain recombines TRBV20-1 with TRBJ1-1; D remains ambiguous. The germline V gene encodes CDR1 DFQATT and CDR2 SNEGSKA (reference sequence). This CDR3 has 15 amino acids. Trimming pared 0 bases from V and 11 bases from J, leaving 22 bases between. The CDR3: CSARDTGDLRFGAFF. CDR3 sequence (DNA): TGCAGTGCTAGAGATACGGGAGATTTGAGATTTGGGGCTTTCTTT.

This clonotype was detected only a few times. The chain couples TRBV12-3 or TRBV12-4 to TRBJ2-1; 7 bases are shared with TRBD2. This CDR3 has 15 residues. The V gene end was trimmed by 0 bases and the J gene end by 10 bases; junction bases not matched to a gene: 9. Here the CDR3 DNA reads TGTGCCAGCAGTTTAGCGGCGGGAGTTGAGGGAGAGCAGTTCTTC. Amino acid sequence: CASSLAAGVEGEQFF.

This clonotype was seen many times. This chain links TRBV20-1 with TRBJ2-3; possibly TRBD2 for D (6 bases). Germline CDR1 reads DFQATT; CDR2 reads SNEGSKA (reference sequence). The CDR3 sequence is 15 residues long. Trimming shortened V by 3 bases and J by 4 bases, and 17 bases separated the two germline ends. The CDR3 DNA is TGCAGTGCTAGGGGGACCGGGAGCGGACCAGATACGCAGTATTTT. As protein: CSARGTGSGPDTQYF.

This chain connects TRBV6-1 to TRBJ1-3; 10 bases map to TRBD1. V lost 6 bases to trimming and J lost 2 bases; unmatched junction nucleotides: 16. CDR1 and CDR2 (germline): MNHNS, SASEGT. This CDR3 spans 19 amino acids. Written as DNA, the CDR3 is TGTGCCAGCAGACATACCGGGACAGGGGCTTTTGGAACTGGAAACACCATATATTTT. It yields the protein CASRHTGTGAFGTGNTIYF.

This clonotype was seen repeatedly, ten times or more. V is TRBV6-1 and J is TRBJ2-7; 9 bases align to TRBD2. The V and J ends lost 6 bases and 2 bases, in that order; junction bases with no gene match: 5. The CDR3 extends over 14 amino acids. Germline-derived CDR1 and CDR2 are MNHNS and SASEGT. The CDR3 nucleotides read TGTGCCAGCAGAGTGACTAGCGGAACCTACGAGCAGTACTTC. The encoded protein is CASRVTSGTYEQYF.

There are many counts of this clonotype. The CDR3 region has the DNA TGTGCTAGTGGTTTGGTAGGGATCACCGGGGAGCTGTTTTTT. Translation gives CASGLVGITGELFF. The chain couples TRBV12-5 to TRBJ2-2; D is ambiguous. V dropped 0 bases and J dropped 4 bases, with 6 bases sitting between them. Germline assignment: CDR1 LGHNT and CDR2 FRNRAP. The CDR3 loop spans 14 amino acids.

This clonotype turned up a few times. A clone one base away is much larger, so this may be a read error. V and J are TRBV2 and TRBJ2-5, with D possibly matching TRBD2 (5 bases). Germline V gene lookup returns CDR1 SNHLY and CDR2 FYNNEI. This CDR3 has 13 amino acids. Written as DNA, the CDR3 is TGTGCCAGCATGAGGGATACCCAAGGGACCCAGTACTTC. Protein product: CASMRDTQGTQYF.

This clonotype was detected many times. The DNA for the CDR3 is TGTGCCAGCAGTCCCCGTCGAGGGTCAGAGACCCAGTACTTC. This encodes CASSPRRGSETQYF. The rearrangement uses TRBV12-3 or TRBV12-4 and TRBJ2-5, with a tentative D call TRBD2 (5 bases). The CDR3 extends over 14 amino acids. Trimming took 5 bases from V and 4 from J, leaving 14 bases between them.

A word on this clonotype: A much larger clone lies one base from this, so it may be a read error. For the CDR3, the DNA is TGTGCCAGCAGTGAGGGCGGGGGGGACAATGAGCAGTTCTTC. Protein sequence: CASSEGGGDNEQFF. The chain combines TRBV2 with TRBJ2-1; 9 bases line up with TRBD2. V trimming: 3 bases; J trimming: 5 bases; junction bases outside the gene matches: 2. The V gene's germline CDR1 is SNHLY and CDR2 FYNNEI. The CDR3 spans 14 residues.

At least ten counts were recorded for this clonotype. For the CDR3, the DNA is TGCAGTGCTAGAGATATAACTAGGGACTACAATGAGCAGTTCTTC. Translation gives CSARDITRDYNEQFF. The chain is built from TRBV20-1 and TRBJ2-1; D perhaps matches TRBD2 (5 bases). Between the trimmed V and J ends, which lost 0 bases and 3 bases, there was a span of 12 bases. The CDR3 totals 15 residues. Germline V lookup: CDR1 DFQATT, CDR2 SNEGSKA (reference sequence).

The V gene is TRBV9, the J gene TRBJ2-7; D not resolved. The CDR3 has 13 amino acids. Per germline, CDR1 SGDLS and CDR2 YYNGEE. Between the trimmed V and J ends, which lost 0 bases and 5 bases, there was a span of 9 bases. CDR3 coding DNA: TGTGCCAGCAGCGTAGCTGGGTACGACGAGCAGTACTTC. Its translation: CASSVAGYDEQYF.

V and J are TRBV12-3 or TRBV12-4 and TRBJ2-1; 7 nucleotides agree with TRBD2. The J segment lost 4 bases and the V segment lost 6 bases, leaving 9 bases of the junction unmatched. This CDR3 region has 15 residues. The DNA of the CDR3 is TGTGCCAGCAGACTGAGCGGGGCTGGATACAATGAGCAGTTCTTC. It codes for CASRLSGAGYNEQFF.

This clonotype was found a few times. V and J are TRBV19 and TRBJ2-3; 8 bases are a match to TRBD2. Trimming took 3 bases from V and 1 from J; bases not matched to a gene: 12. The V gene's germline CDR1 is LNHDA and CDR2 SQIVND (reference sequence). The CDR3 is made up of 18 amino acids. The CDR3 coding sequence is TGTGCCAGTAGTATCTTGAGCGGGAGATCCGGGGGCACAGATACGCAGTATTTT. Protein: CASSILSGRSGGTDTQYF.

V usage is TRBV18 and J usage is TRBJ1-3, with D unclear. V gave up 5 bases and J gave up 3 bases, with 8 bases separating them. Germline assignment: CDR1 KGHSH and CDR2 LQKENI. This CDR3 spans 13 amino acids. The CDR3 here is CASSETRGNTIYF. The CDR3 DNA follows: TGTGCCAGCTCAGAGACACGTGGAAACACCATATATTTT.

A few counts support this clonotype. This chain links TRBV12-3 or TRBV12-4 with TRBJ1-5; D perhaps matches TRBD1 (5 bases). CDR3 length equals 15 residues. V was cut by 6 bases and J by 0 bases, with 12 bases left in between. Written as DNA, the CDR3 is TGTGCCAGCAGGTTGGGGGGTTATAGCAATCAGCCCCAGCATTTT. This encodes CASRLGGYSNQPQHF.

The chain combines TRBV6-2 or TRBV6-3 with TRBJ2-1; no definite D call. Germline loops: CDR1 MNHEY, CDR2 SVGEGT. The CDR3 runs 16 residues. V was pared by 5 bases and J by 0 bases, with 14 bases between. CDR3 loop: CASSPPLHRSYNEQFF. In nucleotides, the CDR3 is TGTGCCAGCAGTCCCCCGTTACACCGCTCCTACAATGAGCAGTTCTTC.

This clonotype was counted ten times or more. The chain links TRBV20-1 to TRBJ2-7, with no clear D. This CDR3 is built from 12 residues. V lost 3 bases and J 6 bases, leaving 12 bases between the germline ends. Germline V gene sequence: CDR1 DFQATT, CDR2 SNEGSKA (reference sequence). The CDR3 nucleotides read TGCAGTGCTAGTCCGGTTATTACCGAGCAGTACTTC. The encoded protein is CSASPVITEQYF.